The clone carrying this TCR beta chain was counted ten times or more. Germline CDR1 reads SGHTA; CDR2 reads FQGNSA. The CDR3 sequence is 11 residues long. Deletions cut 5 bases from V and 9 bases from J, with 10 bases between. Genomic DNA served as template for TCR beta VDJ and CDR3 profiling. Using its own MiXCR run on the reads, TCRdb lists one record per CDR3 protein. The data hold around 200,000 distinct CDR3 sequences, with under 55% observed a single time. This sample stems from a study of CD8+CD57+ T cells in acquired aplastic anemia. Patients chosen for sequencing had CD8+CD57+ cells that had expanded, as shown by flow cytometry.

V and J are TRBV7-2 and TRBJ1-1; D unresolved. Input material: sorted CD4+, CD8+, or CD8+CD57+ T cells (not recorded which) from PBMCs. The sequence came from a human donor with aplastic anemia. The DNA of the CDR3 is TGTGCCAGCAGCAATCGGAGGAAAGCTTTCTTT. Translation gives CASSNRRKAFF. Full variable domain (rest looked up from reference TRBV7-2 and TRBJ1-1): GAGVSQSPSNKVTEKGKDVELRCDPISGHTALYWYRQSLGQGLEFLIYFQGNSAPDKSGLPSDRFSAERTGGSVSTLTIQRTQQEDSAVYLCASSNRRKAFFGQGTRLTVV.